The rows below give T cell receptor beta chains drawn from one sample of a study of T cell repertoires in cytomegalovirus infection. TCRdb fed the reads into MiXCR, producing one record per CDR3 protein. The table lists nearly 450,000 distinct CDR3 sequences, roughly 30% of them singletons. What was sequenced was PBMCs. All receptors derive from a human donor in good health (CMV status not recorded). Some clones in this sample may be carry-over from other donors' samples. Each CDR3 is given with its conserved first and last residue. D genes are given only for firm matches. The listing skips clone size in some rows; elsewhere it reads once, few, many or a size class.

j_gene: TRBJ1-2
v_gene: TRBV5-4
abundance: few
d_gene: NA
CDR3aa: CASSLLSRPNYGYTF
CDR3nt: TGTGCCAGCAGCTTGCTCAGTAGACCTAACTATGGCTACACCTTC

j_gene: TRBJ2-2
v_gene: TRBV6-6
abundance: NA
d_gene: NA
CDR3aa: CASGFGGLGTGELFF
CDR3nt: TGTGCCAGCGGATTTGGGGGCCTCGGAACCGGGGAGCTGTTTTTT

j_gene: TRBJ1-3
v_gene: TRBV7-9
abundance: NA
d_gene: TRBD1
CDR3aa: CASSAGQGGNTIYF
CDR3nt: TGTGCCAGCAGCGCCGGACAGGGTGGAAACACCATATATTTT

j_gene: TRBJ2-7
v_gene: TRBV4-3
abundance: NA
d_gene: NA
CDR3aa: CASSPGLLPGNEQYF
CDR3nt: TGCGCCAGCAGCCCGGGACTCCTTCCGGGAAACGAGCAGTACTTC

j_gene: TRBJ2-6
v_gene: TRBV7-4
abundance: NA
d_gene: TRBD1
CDR3aa: CASSFSTGDPTGANVLTF
CDR3nt: TGTGCCAGCAGCTTCAGCACAGGGGATCCCACTGGGGCCAACGTCCTGACTTTC

j_gene: TRBJ2-7
v_gene: TRBV6-5
abundance: NA
d_gene: NA
CDR3aa: CASSYSEVRYEQYF
CDR3nt: TGTGCCAGCAGTTACTCGGAGGTTCGCTACGAGCAGTACTTC

j_gene: TRBJ2-1
v_gene: TRBV11-2
abundance: NA
d_gene: TRBD2
CDR3aa: CASSQERGPYNEQFF
CDR3nt: TGTGCCAGCAGCCAAGAGCGGGGGCCCTACAATGAGCAGTTCTTC

j_gene: TRBJ1-1
v_gene: TRBV28
abundance: few
d_gene: NA
CDR3aa: CASSLTDTEAFF
CDR3nt: TGTGCCAGCAGTCTGACAGACACTGAAGCTTTCTTT

j_gene: TRBJ2-1
v_gene: TRBV7-6
abundance: many
d_gene: NA
CDR3aa: CASSGNYGEQFF
CDR3nt: TGTGCCAGCAGCGGAAACTACGGTGAGCAGTTCTTC

j_gene: TRBJ2-3
v_gene: TRBV3-1
abundance: NA
d_gene: NA
CDR3aa: CASSQEPRSDTQYF
CDR3nt: TGTGCCAGCAGCCAAGAACCCCGGTCAGATACGCAGTATTTT

j_gene: TRBJ2-2
v_gene: TRBV28
abundance: NA
d_gene: TRBD1
CDR3aa: CATRIRGGQGRAGELFF
CDR3nt: TGTGCCACCCGCATCCGTGGGGGACAGGGCAGGGCCGGGGAGCTGTTTTTT

j_gene: TRBJ1-5
v_gene: TRBV19
abundance: NA
d_gene: NA
CDR3aa: CASSIEYRVNLRNQPQHF
CDR3nt: TGTGCCAGTAGTATCGAATACAGGGTGAATTTACGCAATCAGCCCCAGCATTTT

j_gene: TRBJ1-1
v_gene: TRBV6-1
abundance: NA
d_gene: NA
CDR3aa: CASSEMGGRTEAFF
CDR3nt: TGTGCCAGCAGTGAGATGGGGGGTAGGACTGAAGCTTTCTTT

j_gene: TRBJ1-5
v_gene: TRBV19
abundance: many
d_gene: NA
CDR3aa: CASSLDVPHQPQHF
CDR3nt: TGTGCCAGTAGCCTGGACGTTCCCCATCAGCCCCAGCATTTT

j_gene: TRBJ2-5
v_gene: TRBV4-1
abundance: NA
d_gene: TRBD2
CDR3aa: CASSQGVGGVQETQYF
CDR3nt: TGCGCCAGCAGCCAAGGGGTCGGGGGGGTCCAAGAGACCCAGTACTTC

j_gene: TRBJ1-2
v_gene: TRBV6-2/TRBV6-3
abundance: NA
d_gene: NA
CDR3aa: CASSYSRQGPFYTF
CDR3nt: TGTGCCAGCAGTTACTCGCGGCAGGGGCCGTTCTACACCTTC

j_gene: TRBJ1-2
v_gene: TRBV6-1
abundance: NA
d_gene: NA
CDR3aa: CASSPLTGFYGYTF
CDR3nt: TGTGCCAGCAGTCCACTTACAGGCTTCTATGGCTACACCTTC

j_gene: TRBJ1-5
v_gene: TRBV7-8
abundance: NA
d_gene: NA
CDR3aa: CASSPNRARLNQPQHF
CDR3nt: TGTGCCAGCAGCCCGAACAGGGCCAGACTAAATCAGCCCCAGCATTTT

j_gene: TRBJ2-3
v_gene: TRBV12-3/TRBV12-4
abundance: many
d_gene: NA
CDR3aa: CASSPPGPRSGADTQYF
CDR3nt: TGTGCCAGCAGTCCGCCGGGACCACGGTCGGGGGCAGATACGCAGTATTTT

j_gene: TRBJ1-1
v_gene: TRBV10-3
abundance: NA
d_gene: NA
CDR3aa: CASRHFTENTEAFF
CDR3nt: TGTGCCAGCAGACACTTTACAGAGAACACTGAAGCTTTCTTT

j_gene: TRBJ2-7
v_gene: TRBV20-1
abundance: few
d_gene: TRBD2
CDR3aa: CSVPRRETYEQYF
CDR3nt: TGCAGTGTACCTCGGCGGGAGACCTACGAGCAGTACTTC

j_gene: TRBJ2-5
v_gene: TRBV12-3/TRBV12-4
abundance: many
d_gene: NA
CDR3aa: CASKNSYQETQYF
CDR3nt: TGTGCCAGCAAGAACTCTTACCAAGAGACCCAGTACTTC

j_gene: TRBJ2-5
v_gene: TRBV3-1
abundance: NA
d_gene: TRBD2
CDR3aa: CASSQKGRGGESTQYF
CDR3nt: TGTGCCAGCAGCCAAAAAGGTCGGGGGGGCGAATCGACCCAGTACTTC

j_gene: TRBJ2-2
v_gene: TRBV24-1
abundance: few
d_gene: TRBD2
CDR3aa: CATSEPTGTSGANANTGELFF
CDR3nt: TGTGCCACCAGTGAACCTACCGGGACTAGCGGGGCGAACGCGAACACCGGGGAGCTGTTTTTT

j_gene: TRBJ2-4
v_gene: TRBV10-2
abundance: NA
d_gene: TRBD1
CDR3aa: CASRPGQGGAIQYF
CDR3nt: TGCGCCAGCAGGCCGGGACAGGGAGGCGCCATTCAGTACTTC

j_gene: TRBJ2-7
v_gene: TRBV15
abundance: NA
d_gene: NA
CDR3aa: CATSGAGSPYEQYF
CDR3nt: TGTGCCACCAGCGGAGCAGGATCACCCTACGAGCAGTACTTC

j_gene: TRBJ2-3
v_gene: TRBV15
abundance: few
d_gene: TRBD2
CDR3aa: CATSERGGGTDTQYF
CDR3nt: TGTGCCACCAGTGAGCGGGGGGGAGGCACAGATACGCAGTATTTT

j_gene: TRBJ2-7
v_gene: TRBV7-2
abundance: many
d_gene: TRBD2
CDR3aa: CASSRGAYEQYF
CDR3nt: TGTGCCAGCAGCCGGGGGGCCTACGAGCAGTACTTC

j_gene: TRBJ1-2
v_gene: TRBV5-4
abundance: few
d_gene: NA
CDR3aa: CASRWSGLNYGYTF
CDR3nt: TGTGCCAGCAGGTGGTCGGGGTTGAACTATGGCTACACCTTC